A selection of T cell receptor beta chains follows, all from one sample in a study of monozygotic twins with inflammatory bowel disease. With the 5' RACE reads reprocessed, TCRdb shows one record per CDR3 protein and no DNA. This sample's table reports under 350,000 distinct CDR3 sequences. The sample was blood. The receptors were gathered from a human donor with ulcerative colitis or Crohn's disease, or a healthy co-twin of an affected twin (not recorded which). CDR3s include the opening cysteine and the closing phenylalanine or tryptophan.

V gene	J gene	CDR3 protein
TRBV2	TRBJ2-7	CASRLGGGYEQYF
TRBV29-1	TRBJ2-3	CSVASRRADTQYF
TRBV7-9	TRBJ2-5	CASSTSSGGARETQYF
TRBV15	TRBJ1-1	CATSREQGGIAFF
TRBV20-1	TRBJ2-3	CSAPRSGLSRSTDTQYF
TRBV2	TRBJ2-4	CASSARQGLAKNIQYF
TRBV12-3/TRBV12-4	TRBJ1-5	CASKPLGRDQPQHF
TRBV4-3	TRBJ1-5	CASSQVRGGWPQHF
TRBV11-2	TRBJ2-2	CASSLWVELFF
TRBV6-2/TRBV6-3	TRBJ2-7	CASTSSGRTYEQYF
TRBV6-2/TRBV6-3	TRBJ2-1	CASTNDNEQFF
TRBV30	TRBJ2-7	CAWSPSVEQYF
TRBV10-3	TRBJ2-2	CAIRPGKGWTGELFF
TRBV5-1	TRBJ2-1	CASSLVARTTYNEQFF
TRBV3-1	TRBJ2-1	CASSPTGERSMGHEQFF
TRBV7-2	TRBJ1-5	CASSLGSYSNQPQHF
TRBV7-8	TRBJ2-1	CASSLIGGNHFGNEQFF
TRBV2	TRBJ2-4	CASSRTVGDIQYF
TRBV20-1	TRBJ1-5	CSASRGGVLSNQPQHF
TRBV19	TRBJ2-2	CASRRDRVDTGELFF
TRBV28	TRBJ2-2	CASTLSHGGFYGELFF
TRBV7-9	TRBJ2-2	CASSPWQVNTGELFF
TRBV5-1	TRBJ1-1	CASSKVRGRTEAFF
TRBV30	TRBJ1-2	CAWTAGTGYGYTF
TRBV30	TRBJ2-6	CAWSTGTGANVLTF
TRBV2	TRBJ1-5	CASSAPEGQGDNQPQHF
TRBV20-1	TRBJ2-5	CSAGRALGETQYF
TRBV10-3	TRBJ2-1	CAIGTSGWDTYNEQFF
TRBV9	TRBJ2-3	CASSPWGLSTDTQYF
TRBV11-2	TRBJ2-1	CASSSSRGKYNEQFF
TRBV25-1	TRBJ2-5	CASSPSLRSETQYF
TRBV7-9	TRBJ2-4	CASSLRGPGDIQYF